This TCR beta chain comes out of a study of blood T cell repertoires in COVID-19. Only in-frame clones appear in the TCRdb table, and some are missing; sequencing was by immunoSEQ multiplex PCR. Here the sample spans tens of thousands of clones, just over 85% being singletons. With V trimmed by 4 bases and J by 12 bases, 5 bases remained unmatched. In germline, CDR1 is LNHDA, CDR2 SQIVND (reference sequence). CDR3 length equals 12 residues. This TCR was recovered from a human donor in a cohort sampled during active COVID-19. This chain uses TRBV19 with TRBJ2-1, with TRBD1 identical over 8 bases. The specimen sequenced was peripheral blood. The CDR3, as DNA: TGTGCCAGTAGTAGGGGACAGGTAGGGCAGTTCTTC. Translation gives CASSRGQVGQFF.